The next 22 T cell receptor beta chains were all read from a single sample in a study of blood T cells in healthy people across ages. Alongside a J-beta primer mix, a sample-barcoded 5' primer served in a second PCR lasting roughly 7 to 11 cycles. TCRdb ran MiXCR on the 5' RACE reads and lists one entry per CDR3 protein. There are about 730,000 distinct CDR3 sequences in the sample; more than 40% occur only once, and 20% to 25% lies in the top ten. Sequencing was performed on blood. The receptors here all came from a woman aged 55 to 70 in good health.

The chain links TRBV7-2 to TRBJ2-7; 13 bases map to TRBD2. V lost 4 bases and J lost 6; bases outside the gene matches: 15. The CDR3 is 18 amino acids. Germline values: CDR1 SGHTA, CDR2 FQGNSA. Written as DNA, the CDR3 is TGTGCCAGCAGCTCTGAGTCACTAGCGGGAGGGCCTGTCTTCGAGCAGTACTTC. Protein: CASSSESLAGGPVFEQYF.

A word on this clonotype: With a much larger clone just one base away, this may be a read error. This chain uses TRBV29-1 with TRBJ2-5; tentative D call: TRBD1 (7 bases). Germline CDR1 is SQVTM and CDR2 is ANQGSEA. The CDR3 contains 11 residues. V lost 7 bases to trimming and J lost 5 bases, with 11 bases between them. The CDR3 region is CSGPGGETQYF. DNA for the CDR3: TGCAGCGGTCCAGGGGGGGAGACCCAGTACTTC.

The chain combines TRBV7-9 with TRBJ2-1, with a tentative D call TRBD1 (5 bases). The better agreement between TRBJ2-7 and the DNA end casts doubt on the J call. This CDR3 comprises 14 residues. The germline gives CDR1 SEHNR, CDR2 FQNEAQ (reference sequence). The CDR3 reads CASSYQGTYNEQYF. The CDR3, as DNA: TGTGCCAGCAGCTATCAGGGAACCTACAATGAGCAGTACTTC.

This chain uses TRBV4-3 with TRBJ2-7; D gene uncertain. The length of the CDR3 is 13 residues. CDR1 is LGHNA and CDR2 is YSLEER in the germline V gene. V shed 5 bases and J shed 7 bases, with 15 bases lying between them. For the CDR3, the DNA is TGCGCCAGCAGCTTACGGCGCTACAATGAGCAGTACTTC. Protein sequence: CASSLRRYNEQYF.

The chain joins TRBV2 to TRBJ1-1; D is uncertain. The length of the CDR3 is 16 residues. With 2 bases removed from V and 0 bases from J, the gap between germline ends came to 13 bases. Germline CDR1 reads SNHLY; CDR2 reads FYNNEI. The CDR3 nucleotides read TGTGCCAGCAGTGAATTCGTTACCCAAATGAACACTGAAGCTTTCTTT. It codes for CASSEFVTQMNTEAFF.

The chain links TRBV4-2 to TRBJ2-7; D may correspond to TRBD1 or TRBD2 (6 bases each). Germline V gene lookup returns CDR1 LGHNA and CDR2 YNFKEQ. This CDR3 has 16 amino acids. Trimming pared 0 bases from V and 11 bases from J, leaving 23 bases between. The CDR3 DNA sequence: TGTGCCAGCAGCCAAGATTCAAATGGCGAAAGGGGGGAAGAGTACTTC. This codes for CASSQDSNGERGEEYF.

The chain uses TRBV30 and TRBJ2-5, with 9 bases lining up with TRBD1. The DNA end favors TRBJ2-7, so the J call may be wrong. Germline CDR1 is GTSNPN and CDR2 is SVGIG (reference sequence). The CDR3 contains 15 residues. This CDR3 reads CAWSGPGTGRDEQYF. The CDR3 nucleotides read TGTGCCTGGAGCGGTCCCGGGACAGGGAGAGACGAGCAGTACTTC.

This clonotype has just a few counts. The V call is TRBV6-2 or TRBV6-3, the J call TRBJ2-1; tentative D call: TRBD1 (6 bases). The CDR3 covers 12 residues. The V and J ends lost 5 bases and 9 bases respectively, with 11 bases between them. In germline, CDR1 is MNHEY, CDR2 SVGEGT. For the CDR3, the DNA is TGTGCCAGCAGTGCAGAGGGGGTTGAGCAGTTCTTC. It codes for CASSAEGVEQFF.

This clonotype was counted a few times. The chain is built from TRBV6-2 or TRBV6-3 and TRBJ2-7; possibly TRBD2 for D (5 bases). Germline V gene lookup returns CDR1 MNHEY and CDR2 SVGEGT. Trimming removed 0 bases at V and 7 bases at J, with 13 bases between. CDR3 length: 14 residues. The CDR3 sequence is CASSYSGVRNEQYF. CDR3 nucleotides: TGTGCCAGCAGTTACTCCGGGGTTAGGAATGAGCAGTACTTC.

This clonotype was found once. This may stem from a read error, because a much larger clone lies one nucleotide away. The chain has TRBV5-1 and TRBJ2-5; possible D gene TRBD1, 6 bases. The tail of the sequence fits TRBJ2-7 better, so the J call may be wrong. This CDR3 is 13 amino acids long. Germline loops: CDR1 SGHRS, CDR2 YFSETQ. CDR3 sequence (DNA): TGCGCCAGCAGCCGGATACAGGGTCACGAGCAGTACTTC. Translation: CASSRIQGHEQYF.

This clonotype was seen repeatedly, ten times or more. The V call is TRBV5-5, the J call TRBJ2-5; D may match TRBD1 or TRBD2 (5 bases each). Trimming took off 4 bases at V and 3 bases at J, with 16 bases between the two ends. This CDR3 is 15 amino acids long. Germline V gene lookup returns CDR1 SGHKS and CDR2 YYEKEE (reference sequence). CDR3 region: CASSRPGPGEETQYF. The CDR3 coding sequence is TGTGCCAGCAGCCGACCGGGACCTGGGGAAGAGACCCAGTACTTC.

This clonotype appeared many times. The J gene is TRBJ2-3, the V gene TRBV29-1, with unresolved D. V dropped 3 bases and J dropped 3 bases, with 10 bases sitting between them. Germline V gene data show CDR1 as SQVTM and CDR2 as ANQGSEA. The CDR3 contains 13 residues. The DNA of the CDR3 is TGCAGCGTTGACGGGTACGGGACAGATACGCAGTATTTT. Its protein product is CSVDGYGTDTQYF.

The sample holds a few counts of this clonotype. CDR3 protein: CASSPGRGYNEQFF. As DNA, the CDR3 is TGTGCCAGCAGTCCCGGGCGGGGTTACAATGAGCAGTTCTTC. The chain carries TRBV12-3 or TRBV12-4 and TRBJ2-1; weak D call: TRBD2 (6 bases). The germline V and J ends were trimmed by 5 bases and 4 bases, with 12 bases remaining between them. CDR3 size: 14 residues.

The V call is TRBV4-3, the J call TRBJ2-3, with a weak D call TRBD2 (5 bases). Trimming cost V 4 bases and J 9 bases, with 14 bases left between them. The CDR3 spans 13 residues. Germline CDR1 and CDR2: LGHNA and YSLEER. CDR3 nucleotides: TGCGCCAGCAGCCGGGCGGGCAGCGCAACGCAGTATTTT. Its translation: CASSRAGSATQYF.

The table lists this clonotype with a count of one. The CDR3 is CASSSRSSRTGRVVADTQYF. The CDR3 DNA follows: TGTGCCAGCAGCTCCCGATCATCTAGGACAGGGAGGGTCGTAGCAGATACGCAGTATTTT. This chain uses TRBV9 with TRBJ2-3, with a possible D match to TRBD1 (8 bases). CDR1 is SGDLS, CDR2 YYNGEE, per germline. CDR3 size: 20 residues. The V end was cut by 4 bases, the J end by 4 bases, with 31 bases between.

This clonotype has only a few counts. The gene calls are TRBV28 and TRBJ1-1; maybe TRBD1 (5 bases). CDR3 length: 15 residues. V was clipped by 7 bases and J by 0 bases, with 15 bases between them. CDR1 is MDHEN and CDR2 is SYDVKM in the germline V gene. The CDR3 sequence is CASTSGGTMNTEAFF. CDR3 DNA: TGTGCCAGCACCTCCGGGGGGACCATGAACACTGAAGCTTTCTTT.

The CDR3: CASSQVAQGTSPLHF. The CDR3 DNA reads as TGTGCCAGCAGCCAAGTCGCCCAGGGTACTTCACCCCTCCACTTT. The chain uses TRBV3-1 and TRBJ1-6; D is perhaps TRBD1 (5 bases). This CDR3 has 15 amino acids. Per germline, CDR1 LGHDT and CDR2 YNNKEL (reference sequence). The V end lost 1 base, the J end lost 9 bases, and 13 bases lay between the germline ends.

This chain links TRBV29-1 with TRBJ1-2, with 7 bases lining up with TRBD1. Germline loops: CDR1 SQVTM, CDR2 ANQGSEA. The J segment lost 4 bases and the V segment lost 6 bases, leaving 8 bases of the junction unmatched. This CDR3 spans 13 amino acids. CDR3 residues: CSVLTGTAYGYTF. CDR3 in DNA: TGCAGCGTACTGACCGGGACAGCCTATGGCTACACCTTC.

There are many counts of this clonotype. This chain joins TRBV7-2 and TRBJ2-1; D gene ambiguous. The V gene lost 1 base and the J gene lost 9 bases, with 19 bases spanning the gap. The CDR3 runs 16 residues. Looked up from germline, CDR1 is SGHTA and CDR2 is FQGNSA. The CDR3 sequence is CASSLDDGPYRGEQFF. The CDR3 DNA is TGTGCCAGCAGCTTAGACGACGGGCCCTATAGAGGTGAGCAGTTCTTC.

As to this clonotype: One base away lies a much larger clone, so this may be a sequencing read error. V and J are TRBV20-1 and TRBJ2-5, with D possibly being TRBD2 (7 bases). The V gene's germline CDR1 is DFQATT and CDR2 SNEGSKA (reference sequence). CDR3 size: 14 residues. Trimming pared 0 bases from V and 5 bases from J, leaving 13 bases between. The CDR3 DNA sequence: TGCAGTGCTAGAGATAGGGGGGGTCTGGAGACCCAGTACTTC. It codes for CSARDRGGLETQYF.

This clonotype occurred many times. V is TRBV20-1 and J is TRBJ2-7; 10 bases are a match to TRBD2. V lost 8 bases to trimming and J lost 5 bases; unmatched junction nucleotides: 12. CDR1 is DFQATT and CDR2 is SNEGSKA in the germline V gene (reference sequence). The CDR3 loop spans 14 amino acids. Here the CDR3 DNA reads TGCAGTCCAAGGGCTAGCGGGAGTAACAACGAGCAGTACTTC. This translates into CSPRASGSNNEQYF.

The chain recombines TRBV7-6 with TRBJ2-4; 7 nucleotides match TRBD1. The end of the DNA fits TRBJ2-7 better, so the J call may be wrong. There are 17 residues in the CDR3. Per the germline V gene, CDR1 is SGHVS and CDR2 is FNYEAQ. CDR3 sequence: CASSSHQRRTGTYEQYF. The CDR3 DNA is TGTGCCAGCAGCTCGCATCAACGTAGGACAGGTACCTACGAGCAGTACTTC.